Listed here is a single T cell receptor beta chain. Its antigen is undetermined. This sample is drawn from a study of Tregs in tolerant kidney transplant recipients. Study observations and caveats: The most relevant donor-specific Treg TCRbeta repertoire apparently came from expansion with activated donor B cells. No direct test of biological reproducibility was done here.

TCRdb keeps only in-frame clones here, not all; method: immunoSEQ multiplex PCR. The table includes some 88,000 clones, around 90% detected once. This CDR3 has 15 amino acids. Germline CDR1 and CDR2: MNHEY and SMNVEV (reference sequence). The V segment lost 8 bases and the J segment 3 bases; nucleotides outside the gene matches: 5. The chain has TRBV27 and TRBJ2-1, with 12 bases that match TRBD2. The specimen sequenced was CD8+ T cells from blood. This clonotype was sampled from a human donor in good health. The CDR3 sequence is CASETSGSGYNEQFF. The CDR3 nucleotides read TGTGCCAGCGAGACTAGCGGGAGTGGCTACAATGAGCAGTTCTTC.